These 21 T cell receptor beta chains share one sample of origin, sequenced in a study of breast tumors, draining lymph nodes, adjacent tissues (dated by TCRdb to about 2016). The receptor library was made with multiplex PCR. The instrument was an Illumina HiSeq 2000. Starting from the raw public reads, TCRdb applied fastp trimming at Q25, assembled clones with MiXCR and retained in-frame beta chains. Each entry merges the rows of one CDR3 protein and shows their most common DNA and genes. The sample records some 25,000 distinct CDR3 sequences, 68% of which are singletons. 20% to 30% of the sample is taken by the ten largest. Specimen: tumor-adjacent breast tissue. The receptor source for this set is a female donor with breast cancer. Some clones in this sample may be carry-over from other donors' samples.

The gene calls are TRBV12-5 and TRBJ1-3; D is unresolved. The CDR3 consists of 15 residues. In germline, CDR1 is LGHNT, CDR2 FRNRAP. V gave up 8 bases and J gave up 0 bases, with 14 bases separating them. The CDR3 here is CASSPGDGSGNTIYF. CDR3 bases: TGTGCTAGTTCCCCCGGGGATGGCTCTGGAAACACCATATATTTT.

The rearrangement uses TRBV10-1 and TRBJ2-1, with a weak D call TRBD2 (5 bases). CDR3 length: 15 amino acids. Germline V lookup: CDR1 WNHNN, CDR2 SYGVQD (reference sequence). V was trimmed by 6 bases and J by 1 base, leaving 13 bases between them. CDR3 amino acids: CASRRVAHSYNEQFF. For the CDR3, the DNA is TGCGCCAGCAGAAGGGTAGCGCATTCCTACAATGAGCAGTTCTTC.

This clonotype was picked up one time. The V gene is TRBV20-1, the J gene TRBJ2-3; 8 bases are shared with TRBD2. Germline lookup yields CDR1 DFQATT and CDR2 SNEGSKA (reference sequence). The CDR3 is 17 amino acids. V shed 2 bases and J 1 base; nucleotides not matched to a gene: 11. In DNA form, the CDR3 reads TGCAGTGCTAGAAAAACAACGAAGACTAGCGGCACAGATACGCAGTATTTT. This sequence encodes CSARKTTKTSGTDTQYF.

The chain uses TRBV12-3 or TRBV12-4 and TRBJ1-2; TRBD1 matches 9 bases. The junction had 7 bases not matched to a gene; V was cut back by 3 bases and J by 5 bases. This CDR3 has 15 residues. The CDR3 spells CASSLRDRALYGYTF. The CDR3 DNA reads as TGTGCCAGCAGTTTGAGGGACAGGGCGCTTTATGGCTACACCTTC.

In the case of this clonotype: The junction and the germline gene differ at one end; a read error may be behind it. The V and J genes are TRBV6-5 and TRBJ2-2, with 11 bases matching TRBD2. This CDR3 has 17 amino acids. Germline V gene lookup returns CDR1 MNHEY and CDR2 SVGAGI. In DNA, the CDR3 is TGTGCCAGCAGTGACTCGGGACTAGCGGTCTCCACCGGGGAGCTGTTTTTT. Protein sequence: CASSDSGLAVSTGELFF.

This clonotype has a single count. The chain carries TRBV20-1 and TRBJ2-1; D possibly corresponds to TRBD2 (5 bases). CDR3 length: 15 amino acids. V lost 6 bases to trimming and J lost 6 bases, with 21 bases between them. Germline V gene sequence: CDR1 DFQATT, CDR2 SNEGSKA (reference sequence). The CDR3 protein is CSAPGPLAGTNEQFF. As DNA, the CDR3 is TGCAGTGCCCCCGGGCCACTGGCGGGCACCAATGAGCAGTTCTTC.

This clonotype has only one observation. The genes are TRBV20-1 and TRBJ2-1, with 8 positions matching TRBD2. Per germline, CDR1 DFQATT and CDR2 SNEGSKA (reference sequence). Germline trimming cut 1 base from V and 2 bases from J; bases unmatched to any gene: 4. This CDR3 has 15 amino acids. CDR3 protein: CSARVTSGAYNEQFF. In nucleotides, the CDR3 is TGCAGTGCTAGAGTCACTAGCGGAGCCTACAATGAGCAGTTCTTC.

The chain employs TRBV20-1 and TRBJ1-2; D may be TRBD1 (5 bases). This CDR3 is 14 amino acids long. Germline CDR1 is DFQATT and CDR2 is SNEGSKA (reference sequence). Trimming removed 3 bases from V and 4 bases from J, with 15 bases in between. CDR3 DNA sequence: TGCAGTGCTAGGGAAGTGGGGGGAATCTATGGCTACACCTTC. It encodes CSAREVGGIYGYTF.

The chain carries TRBV6-1 and TRBJ2-3; 13 bases are shared with TRBD2. V lost 9 bases to trimming and J lost 7 bases; unmatched junction nucleotides: 10. The CDR3 totals 15 residues. Germline V gene lookup returns CDR1 MNHNS and CDR2 SASEGT. CDR3 sequence: CASSSGLAGRNTQYF. In DNA form, the CDR3 reads TGTGCCAGTAGTTCGGGACTAGCGGGGAGGAATACGCAGTATTTT.

The chain carries TRBV5-1 and TRBJ2-7; TRBD1 might be the D (6 bases). CDR1 and CDR2 from the germline V gene are SGHRS and YFSETQ. The CDR3 sequence is 16 residues long. V was shortened by 0 bases and J by 1 base, with 14 bases between the two germline ends. CDR3 in amino acids: CASSLGKRDTSYEQYF. The CDR3 DNA follows: TGCGCCAGCAGCTTGGGGAAGAGGGACACTTCCTACGAGCAGTACTTC.

By its share, this clonotype is medium-sized. The chain carries TRBV15 and TRBJ2-7; D may be TRBD2 (5 bases). Germline-derived CDR1 and CDR2 are LNHNV and YYDKDF (reference sequence). V dropped 5 bases and J dropped 0 bases, with 14 bases sitting between them. This CDR3 comprises 15 residues. In DNA, the CDR3 is TGTGCCACCAGCCAGGATGAGGGTTCCTCCTACGAGCAGTACTTC. It yields the protein CATSQDEGSSYEQYF.

This clonotype turned up a few times. The chain joins TRBV6-1 to TRBJ2-5; D is unresolved. This CDR3 comprises 14 residues. The germline V gene encodes CDR1 MNHNS and CDR2 SASEGT. Trimming removed 6 bases from V and 5 bases from J, with 16 bases in between. The CDR3 DNA reads TGTGCCAGCAGAGCTATGACTGCTGTGGAGACCCAGTACTTC. This encodes CASRAMTAVETQYF.

This clonotype appeared many times. The gene calls are TRBV6-5 and TRBJ2-3; no clear D gene. The CDR3 loop spans 13 amino acids. V was shortened by 2 bases and J by 5 bases, with 8 bases between the two germline ends. Per the germline V gene, CDR1 is MNHEY and CDR2 is SVGAGI. The CDR3 here is CASSYGVGDTQYF. In nucleotides, the CDR3 is TGTGCCAGCAGTTACGGTGTTGGAGATACGCAGTATTTT.

By proportion, this clonotype is medium-sized. The chain uses TRBV20-1 and TRBJ1-2, with a weak D call TRBD1 (5 bases). The germline V gene has CDR1 DFQATT and CDR2 SNEGSKA (reference sequence). Trimming pared 3 bases from V and 5 bases from J, leaving 7 bases between. CDR3 size: 11 residues. CDR3 protein: CSASPGYGYTF. In DNA, the CDR3 is TGCAGTGCTAGTCCAGGGTATGGCTACACCTTC.

This sequence joins TRBV10-2 and TRBJ2-7, with D maybe TRBD1 (5 bases). The CDR3 is 13 amino acids. Germline assignment: CDR1 WSHSY and CDR2 SAAADI. V lost 3 bases to trimming and J lost 4 bases, with 10 bases between them. CDR3 sequence reads: CASSEGRAYEQYF. For the CDR3, the DNA is TGCGCCAGCAGTGAAGGCAGGGCATACGAGCAGTACTTC.

The rearrangement links TRBV19 to TRBJ2-7; D perhaps matches TRBD1 (6 bases). The CDR3 has 12 amino acids. Germline V gene sequence: CDR1 LNHDA, CDR2 SQIVND (reference sequence). V was clipped by 10 bases and J by 0 bases, with 10 bases between them. CDR3 in amino acids: CATGQSSYEQYF. Written as DNA, the CDR3 is TGTGCCACCGGACAGAGCTCCTACGAGCAGTACTTC.

The V call is TRBV7-9, the J call TRBJ2-7, with TRBD2 identical over 13 bases. The V and J ends lost 5 bases and 1 base, in that order; junction bases with no gene match: 11. Per germline, CDR1 SEHNR and CDR2 FQNEAQ (reference sequence). This CDR3 contains 18 residues. As DNA, the CDR3 is TGTGCCAGCAGCCCCTCGTCCCGGGGACTAGCGGGATCCTACGAGCAGTACTTC. It encodes CASSPSSRGLAGSYEQYF.

The chain links TRBV12-3 or TRBV12-4 to TRBJ1-5, with a weak D call TRBD1 (6 bases). With 5 bases removed from V and 4 bases from J, the gap between germline ends came to 12 bases. This CDR3 contains 14 residues. This CDR3 is CASSGGTSNQPQHF. In DNA form, the CDR3 reads TGTGCCAGCAGTGGCGGGACATCAAATCAGCCCCAGCATTTT.

The chain is built from TRBV7-9 and TRBJ1-6, with D uncertain. Trimming stripped 4 bases from V and 6 bases from J, with 4 bases between. The CDR3 consists of 12 residues. Germline CDR1 is SEHNR and CDR2 is FQNEAQ (reference sequence). CDR3 DNA: TGTGCCAGCAGCTCTCCTAATTCACCCCTCCACTTT. This sequence encodes CASSSPNSPLHF.

V usage is TRBV7-2 and J usage is TRBJ1-3; D gene uncertain. V lost 1 base and J 8 bases, leaving 9 bases between the germline ends. The CDR3 length is 13 residues. Germline V lookup: CDR1 SGHTA, CDR2 FQGNSA. CDR3 amino acids: CASSLVIGYTIYF. For the CDR3, the DNA is TGTGCCAGCAGCTTAGTTATCGGTTACACCATATATTTT.

About this clonotype itself: The conserved final phenylalanine or tryptophan is absent from the CDR3, which likely points to a read error. The V call is TRBV14, the J call TRBJ2-1; 9 bases match TRBD2. The germline CDR1 and CDR2 sequences are SGHDN and FVKESK. The CDR3 is 16 amino acids. With 0 bases clipped from V and 7 bases from J, the junction kept 7 bases outside the gene matches. The CDR3 DNA reads as TGTGCCAGCAGCCAAGAGGTAGCGGGAGTCTGGAATGAGCAGTTCCTC. Protein product: CASSQEVAGVWNEQFL.